The rows below give T cell receptor beta chains drawn from one sample of a study of blood T cell repertoires in COVID-19. Libraries were prepared by immunoSEQ multiplex PCR; TCRdb keeps only in-frame clonotypes and omits some of them. The data contain about 75,000 clones, approximately 79% of them singletons. Input material: peripheral blood. The receptors originated from a woman of 80 years or more with active or convalescent COVID-19. CDR3s include the opening cysteine and the closing phenylalanine or tryptophan. The order of the fields is J gene, V gene, D gene, clone size, CDR3 DNA, CDR3 protein. The D gene is left open where the match is weak. Clone size, where shown, is once, few, many, or a class for clones that have expanded.

J gene: TRBJ2-5; V gene: TRBV6-2/TRBV6-3; D gene: -; clone size: -; CDR3 DNA: TGTGCCAGCAGTCTTAGGTGGGGCCTGCCTGCCGGGGAGACCCAGTACTTC; CDR3 protein: CASSLRWGLPAGETQYF
J gene: TRBJ1-4; V gene: TRBV27; D gene: -; clone size: -; CDR3 DNA: TGTGCCACCCGAAGCCACCTATCAACTAATGAAAAACTGTTTTTT; CDR3 protein: CATRSHLSTNEKLFF
J gene: TRBJ2-1; V gene: TRBV3-1/TRBV3-2; D gene: -; clone size: -; CDR3 DNA: TGTGCCAGCGGCTTGCGGGAGCAGTTCTTC; CDR3 protein: CASGLREQFF
J gene: TRBJ2-3; V gene: TRBV19; D gene: -; clone size: -; CDR3 DNA: TGTGCCAGTAGTAGACAGGGAGGAACAGATACGCAGTATTTT; CDR3 protein: CASSRQGGTDTQYF
J gene: TRBJ2-7; V gene: TRBV2; D gene: TRBD2; clone size: -; CDR3 DNA: TGTGCCAGCAGCCTGACTAGCAATGTCCACGAGCAGTACTTC; CDR3 protein: CASSLTSNVHEQYF
J gene: TRBJ1-5; V gene: TRBV28; D gene: -; clone size: -; CDR3 DNA: TGTGCCAGTAACCTCATAGGGGGTGGAGGTCAGCCCCAGCATTTT; CDR3 protein: CASNLIGGGGQPQHF
J gene: TRBJ2-3; V gene: TRBV18; D gene: TRBD2; clone size: -; CDR3 DNA: TGTGCCAGCTCACCAGTTTCGGGGGGATATGCAGATACGCAGTATTTT; CDR3 protein: CASSPVSGGYADTQYF
J gene: TRBJ2-3; V gene: TRBV28; D gene: -; clone size: -; CDR3 DNA: TGTGCCAGCAGTTTACGAGAATCAGATACGCAGTATTTT; CDR3 protein: CASSLRESDTQYF
J gene: TRBJ2-3; V gene: TRBV5-5; D gene: TRBD2; clone size: few; CDR3 DNA: TGTGCCAGCAGCTTGTCGGTAGCGGGGGGGCCAGATACGCAGTATTTT; CDR3 protein: CASSLSVAGGPDTQYF
J gene: TRBJ1-5; V gene: TRBV7-8; D gene: -; clone size: -; CDR3 DNA: TGTGCCAGCAGCTTAGGAGCAGGGACTAATCAGCCCCAGCATTTT; CDR3 protein: CASSLGAGTNQPQHF
J gene: TRBJ2-1; V gene: TRBV11-2; D gene: -; clone size: -; CDR3 DNA: TGTGCCAGCAGCTTCTCCCGGCAGCGGAGTGAGCAGTTCTTC; CDR3 protein: CASSFSRQRSEQFF
J gene: TRBJ1-4; V gene: TRBV29-1; D gene: -; clone size: once; CDR3 DNA: TGCAGCGTCAGGGATCACAATGAAAAACTGTTTTTT; CDR3 protein: CSVRDHNEKLFF
J gene: TRBJ1-1; V gene: TRBV3-1/TRBV3-2; D gene: -; clone size: -; CDR3 DNA: TGTGCCAGCAGCCAAGGCAGGGCTGAAGCTTTCTTT; CDR3 protein: CASSQGRAEAFF
J gene: TRBJ1-1; V gene: TRBV5-1; D gene: -; clone size: -; CDR3 DNA: TGCGCCAGCAGCATAGATTCGGGGGGCACTGAAGCTTTCTTT; CDR3 protein: CASSIDSGGTEAFF
J gene: TRBJ1-5; V gene: TRBV29-1; D gene: -; clone size: -; CDR3 DNA: TGCAGCGTTCAGCACACAGGAGGCAATCAGCCCCAGCATTTT; CDR3 protein: CSVQHTGGNQPQHF
J gene: TRBJ2-7; V gene: TRBV4-3; D gene: TRBD2; clone size: few; CDR3 DNA: TGCGCCAGCAGCCAATATTGGGGGGGGAGCTCCTACGAGCAGTACTTC; CDR3 protein: CASSQYWGGSSYEQYF
J gene: TRBJ1-5; V gene: TRBV21-1; D gene: -; clone size: -; CDR3 DNA: TGTGCCAGCAGCATATACAGGGGGCCCGTCTTTCAGCCCCAGCATTTT; CDR3 protein: CASSIYRGPVFQPQHF
J gene: TRBJ1-1; V gene: TRBV7-9; D gene: -; clone size: few; CDR3 DNA: TGTGCCAGCCGGCAGGGGATTCGGACTGAAGCTTTCTTT; CDR3 protein: CASRQGIRTEAFF